One sample yielded the 14 T cell receptor beta chains listed below, sequenced in a study of T-cell reconstitution after alpha-beta-depleted transplantation in children. Preparation of the TCRbeta library was carried out with unique molecular identifiers. TCRdb re-analysed the PCR reads in MiXCR, keeping a single row per CDR3 protein. This table holds approximately 800,000 distinct CDR3 sequences, approximately 15% found once. The material was PBMCs, mostly from graft donor cells, obtained 360 days after TCRalphabeta/CD19-depleted stem cell transplant. The receptors here all came from a male patient aged 10-17 years who had a stem cell transplant for acute lymphoblastic leukemia, so the T cells may come from the graft donor.

The gene calls are TRBV20-1 and TRBJ2-3, with D possibly matching TRBD2 (5 bases). This CDR3 is built from 14 residues. In germline, CDR1 is DFQATT, CDR2 SNEGSKA (reference sequence). Trimming left V 6 bases short and J 4 bases short, with 17 bases between. The chain's CDR3 is CSAQLVMRSDTQYF. The DNA of the CDR3 is TGCAGTGCCCAACTAGTAATGAGGTCAGATACGCAGTATTTT.

This chain's CDR3 is CASRAGTSGITDTQYF. The CDR3 nucleotides read TGCGCCAGCCGAGCCGGGACTAGCGGAATCACAGATACGCAGTATTTT. This sequence joins TRBV5-1 and TRBJ2-3, with TRBD2 matching 11 bases. Germline lookup yields CDR1 SGHRS and CDR2 YFSETQ. V was pared by 7 bases and J by 2 bases, with 9 bases of the junction left unmatched. CDR3 length: 16 residues.

Many counts were recorded for this clonotype. This rearrangement joins TRBV5-1 to TRBJ2-3, with 10 bases aligning to TRBD2. CDR3 length: 15 amino acids. From germline, CDR1 is SGHRS and CDR2 YFSETQ. Trimming at V came to 3 bases and at J to 4 bases, leaving 5 bases not matched to a gene. The CDR3 DNA follows: TGCGCCAGCAGCTATGGCCTAGCGGGAGCAGATACGCAGTATTTT. Translating gives CASSYGLAGADTQYF.

The chain links TRBV6-5 to TRBJ1-1; TRBD1 agrees at 10 bases. The germline gives CDR1 MNHEY, CDR2 SVGAGI. CDR3 size: 15 residues. J gave up 4 bases and V 2 bases, and 4 bases lay outside the gene matches. Written as DNA, the CDR3 is TGTGCCAGCAGTTACGGGGGACAGGGGATCACTGAAGCTTTCTTT. Translation: CASSYGGQGITEAFF.

In its sample, this clonotype was seen a few times. The chain carries TRBV12-3 or TRBV12-4 and TRBJ1-6, with TRBD1 matching 8 bases. The CDR3 is 15 amino acids. Trimming removed 5 bases from V and 7 bases from J; junction bases left unmatched: 7. This CDR3 is CASSPWTGRNSPLHF. Written as DNA, the CDR3 is TGTGCCAGCAGTCCGTGGACAGGGAGAAATTCACCCCTCCACTTT.

The chain carries TRBV29-1 and TRBJ2-7, with 7 bases lining up with TRBD1. Unmatched junction bases numbered 9, after V lost 1 base and J lost 3 bases. This CDR3 contains 15 residues. Germline V lookup: CDR1 SQVTM, CDR2 ANQGSEA. Here the CDR3 DNA reads TGCAGCGTTGAAGCCCTGACAGGGCAATTCTACGAGCAGTACTTC. This gives the protein CSVEALTGQFYEQYF.

This clonotype was seen more than once but under ten times. This chain links TRBV5-1 with TRBJ2-7, with D perhaps TRBD2 (5 bases). The length of the CDR3 is 14 residues. The germline V gene has CDR1 SGHRS and CDR2 YFSETQ. V shed 4 bases and J shed 3 bases, with 14 bases lying between them. The CDR3 here is CASSVKEAGYEQYF. In DNA form, the CDR3 reads TGCGCCAGCAGCGTAAAGGAGGCAGGCTACGAGCAGTACTTC.

The chain couples TRBV7-7 to TRBJ2-5; D is perhaps TRBD2 (5 bases). This CDR3 comprises 15 residues. Germline CDR1 reads SSHAT; CDR2 reads FNYEAQ (reference sequence). V lost 5 bases and J 4 bases, leaving 17 bases between the germline ends. The CDR3 DNA is TGTGCCAGCAGCCCCTCGGAGGAATCAGTAGAGACCCAGTACTTC. It codes for CASSPSEESVETQYF.

This clonotype came up a few times. The chain joins TRBV7-8 to TRBJ1-4; D is perhaps TRBD1 (6 bases). In germline, CDR1 is SGHVS, CDR2 FQNEAQ. This CDR3 contains 16 residues. The ends were cut back, 0 bases at V and 0 bases at J, with 8 bases in the middle. The CDR3 DNA sequence: TGTGCCAGCAGCTTAGCTAGACAGGCAACTAATGAAAAACTGTTTTTT. It encodes CASSLARQATNEKLFF.

In its sample, this clonotype was seen a few times. The chain carries TRBV19 and TRBJ2-3; D is unclear. The CDR3 is 13 amino acids. Germline CDR1 and CDR2: LNHDA and SQIVND (reference sequence). The V end was cut by 10 bases, the J end by 1 base, with 12 bases between. This CDR3 is CATSRIGTDTQYF. In DNA, the CDR3 is TGTGCCACCTCAAGGATTGGCACAGATACGCAGTATTTT. The variable domain in full, with the rest retrieved from reference TRBV19 and TRBJ2-3, is DGGITQSPKYLFRKEGQNVTLSCEQNLNHDAMYWYRQDPGQGLRLIYYSQIVNDFQKGDIAEGYSVSREKKESFPLTVTSAQKNPTAFYLCATSRIGTDTQYFGPGTRLTVL.

This clonotype has just a few counts. The chain carries TRBV11-1 and TRBJ2-3; D perhaps matches TRBD2 (5 bases). The length of the CDR3 is 14 residues. The germline V and J ends were trimmed by 3 bases and 5 bases, with 12 bases remaining between them. CDR1 is SGHAT, CDR2 FQDESV, per germline (reference sequence). CDR3 protein: CASSFWSGGDTQYF. CDR3 coding DNA: TGTGCCAGCAGCTTTTGGTCAGGAGGAGATACGCAGTATTTT.

Regarding this clonotype: A much larger clone is a single base away; this may be a read error. This sequence joins TRBV29-1 and TRBJ2-7, with a possible D match to TRBD1 (5 bases). CDR3 size: 16 residues. Trimming shortened V by 6 bases and J by 3 bases, and 24 bases separated the two germline ends. Germline loops: CDR1 SQVTM, CDR2 ANQGSEA. This CDR3 is CSVAPLTDSAGYEQYF. The CDR3 DNA is TGCAGCGTCGCCCCCTTGACAGACTCTGCAGGCTACGAGCAGTACTTC.

This clonotype was picked up a small number of times. The chain employs TRBV10-3 and TRBJ2-1, with D tentatively TRBD1 or TRBD2 (5 bases each). V was trimmed by 6 bases and J by 4 bases, leaving 16 bases between them. The CDR3 consists of 15 residues. Per germline, CDR1 ENHRY and CDR2 SYGVKD. The CDR3: CAISRRYRPYNEQFF. CDR3 in DNA: TGTGCCATCAGCCGGAGGTACAGGCCTTACAATGAGCAGTTCTTC.

This chain links TRBV9 with TRBJ2-5; TRBD1 aligns across 7 bases. Losses at the gene ends were 4 bases for V and 2 bases for J; bases not matched to a gene: 5. The length of the CDR3 is 14 residues. The V gene's germline CDR1 is SGDLS and CDR2 YYNGEE. The CDR3 here is CASSPQGDQETQYF. The CDR3 DNA reads as TGTGCCAGCAGCCCTCAGGGGGATCAAGAGACCCAGTACTTC.